This T cell receptor (beta chain) was identified in a study of blood T cell repertoires in COVID-19. The wider study: T cells, B-cell-depleted T cells, or PBMCs supplied cDNA or gDNA.

There are a few counts of this clone. The trim removed 5 bases at V and 3 bases at J, leaving 13 bases unmatched. CDR1 and CDR2 from the germline V gene are SEHNR and FQNEAQ (reference sequence). CDR3 length equals 17 residues. Original methodology: Nucleated cell number was recorded as an estimate derived from reference gene primer amplification. TCRdb's copy holds only in-frame clones and misses some; the assay was immunoSEQ multiplex PCR. Clone size and V and J calls were adopted from that table, with D and trimming inferred from the DNA. The data show about 490,000 clones, 75% to 90% seen once. Sequencing used peripheral blood. The V and J genes are TRBV7-9 and TRBJ1-2; 9 nucleotides line up with TRBD1. This sequence was found in a human donor in a cohort sampled during active COVID-19. CDR3 residues: CASSRDRAPKTHYGYTF. CDR3 DNA: TGTGCCAGCAGCCGGGACAGGGCCCCGAAAACCCACTATGGCTACACCTTC. The complete variable domain, with remaining parts taken from reference TRBV7-9 and TRBJ1-2, reads DTGVSQNPRHKITKRGQNVTFRCDPISEHNRLYWYRQTLGQGPEFLTYFQNEAQLEKSRLLSDRFSAERPKGSFSTLEIQRTEQGDSAMYLCASSRDRAPKTHYGYTFGSGTRLTVV.